These 26 T cell receptor beta chains originate from one sample sequenced in a study of blood T cell repertoires in COVID-19. Produced via immunoSEQ multiplex PCR; TCRdb's table is partial and in-frame only. This table has fewer than 300,000 clones, roughly 90% appearing once. Sequencing was done on a sample of peripheral blood. These receptors came from a woman in her 30s with COVID-19, enrolled during active disease.

The V gene is TRBV25-1, the J gene TRBJ1-2; 8 nucleotides align to TRBD1. Germline values: CDR1 MGHDK, CDR2 SYGVNS. V was pared by 4 bases and J by 1 base, with 5 bases of the junction left unmatched. CDR3 length: 15 amino acids. The CDR3 region is CASSAGDRYNYGYTF. As DNA, the CDR3 is TGTGCCAGCAGTGCGGGGGACAGGTATAACTATGGCTACACCTTC.

In its sample, this clone was seen once. The chain combines TRBV29-1 with TRBJ1-1; 7 positions agree with TRBD1. The CDR3 runs 14 residues. Germline values: CDR1 SQVTM, CDR2 ANQGSEA. V gave up 2 bases and J gave up 1 base; unmatched junction bases: 4. CDR3 sequence (DNA): TGCAGCGTTGAACCCCGGGACAGGAACACTGAAGCTTTCTTT. This sequence encodes CSVEPRDRNTEAFF.

The V and J genes are TRBV7-9 and TRBJ2-1; no definite D call. The CDR3 is 13 amino acids. Germline V gene lookup returns CDR1 SEHNR and CDR2 FQNEAQ (reference sequence). V was shortened by 0 bases and J by 8 bases, with 8 bases between the two germline ends. CDR3 region: CASSLALHYEQFF. CDR3 in DNA: TGTGCCAGCAGCTTAGCGCTTCACTATGAGCAGTTCTTC. The whole variable domain, filled in from reference TRBV7-9 and TRBJ2-1, reads DTGVSQNPRHKITKRGQNVTFRCDPISEHNRLYWYRQTLGQGPEFLTYFQNEAQLEKSRLLSDRFSAERPKGSFSTLEIQRTEQGDSAMYLCASSLALHYEQFFGPGTRLTVL.

The V and J genes are TRBV10-3 and TRBJ1-3; D is unresolved. CDR3 length equals 15 residues. Germline V gene lookup returns CDR1 ENHRY and CDR2 SYGVKD. Trimming removed 5 bases at V and 0 bases at J, with 11 bases between. CDR3 DNA: TGTGCCATCAGTCTAGGCGCGGGCTCTGGAAACACCATATATTTT. Its protein product is CAISLGAGSGNTIYF.

V gene TRBV29-1 combines with J gene TRBJ2-1; possibly TRBD2 for D (6 bases). The CDR3 contains 13 residues. V was shortened by 4 bases and J by 2 bases, with 9 bases between the two germline ends. Per the germline V gene, CDR1 is SQVTM and CDR2 is ANQGSEA. In DNA, the CDR3 is TGCAGCGTTGTCGGGGGTGCCTACAATGAGCAGTTCTTC. Its translation is CSVVGGAYNEQFF.

The chain employs TRBV6-4 and TRBJ2-1; 12 nucleotides match TRBD2. V dropped 2 bases and J dropped 5; count of bases not matched to a gene: 1. The CDR3 consists of 15 residues. Germline CDR1 and CDR2: MRHNA and SNTAGT. The CDR3 reads CASSDGLAGNNEQFF. The CDR3 nucleotides are TGTGCCAGCAGTGACGGACTAGCGGGGAACAATGAGCAGTTCTTC.

The chain joins TRBV11-2 to TRBJ2-1, with D hard to call. Germline CDR1 SGHAT, CDR2 FQNNGV. V was clipped by 2 bases and J by 7 bases, with 15 bases between them. The CDR3 is made up of 15 amino acids. The CDR3 bases are TGTGCCAGCAGCTTAAGACTCGCTAACCTGAATGAGCAGTTCTTC. This codes for CASSLRLANLNEQFF.

The chain is built from TRBV19 and TRBJ2-1; D is unclear. CDR1 and CDR2 from the germline V gene are LNHDA and SQIVND (reference sequence). V lost 5 bases and J 6 bases, leaving 11 bases between the germline ends. This CDR3 contains 13 residues. CDR3 sequence reads: CASSYSRSNEQFF. CDR3 bases: TGTGCCAGTAGTTACTCTAGGAGCAATGAGCAGTTCTTC.

This chain uses TRBV4-1 with TRBJ2-3, with D perhaps matching TRBD2 (5 bases). The CDR3 contains 13 residues. V was shortened by 5 bases and J by 6 bases, with 12 bases between the two germline ends. Germline V gene lookup returns CDR1 MGHRA and CDR2 YSYEKL. For the CDR3, the DNA is TGCGCCAGCAGCACGAACCCGGGGGATACGCAGTATTTT. This translates into CASSTNPGDTQYF.

The chain uses TRBV7-9 and TRBJ1-2; weak D call: TRBD1 (6 bases). The germline V gene encodes CDR1 SEHNR and CDR2 FQNEAQ (reference sequence). The CDR3 spans 13 residues. Deletions cut 1 base from V and 7 bases from J, with 10 bases between. DNA of the CDR3: TGTGCCAGCAGCTTAGGAACAGGGACTGGCTACACCTTC. Translating gives CASSLGTGTGYTF.

The rearrangement joins TRBV28 to TRBJ1-5, with D possibly being TRBD1 (5 bases). The CDR3 is 15 amino acids. Trimming took 7 bases from V and 0 from J, leaving 13 bases between them. The germline V gene encodes CDR1 MDHEN and CDR2 SYDVKM. CDR3 protein: CASKITGNSNQPQHF. The DNA of the CDR3 is TGTGCCAGCAAAATTACAGGCAATAGCAATCAGCCCCAGCATTTT.

This chain connects TRBV2 to TRBJ1-5, with D maybe TRBD1 (5 bases). The germline V and J ends were trimmed by 5 bases and 1 base, with 9 bases remaining between them. Germline CDR1 and CDR2: SNHLY and FYNNEI. CDR3 length equals 14 residues. The DNA of the CDR3 is TGTGCCAGCAGTAACAGGCAGAGCAATCAGCCCCAGCATTTT. Translated: CASSNRQSNQPQHF.

The J gene is TRBJ2-1, the V gene TRBV5-1; 10 positions agree with TRBD2. Germline CDR1 reads SGHRS; CDR2 reads YFSETQ. V lost 2 bases, J lost 3 bases, and 2 bases stayed unmatched. This CDR3 has 15 amino acids. The CDR3 nucleotides are TGCGCCAGCAGCTTCCTAGCGGGAGACTACAATGAGCAGTTCTTC. Its translation is CASSFLAGDYNEQFF.

This clone was counted many times. This rearrangement joins TRBV19 to TRBJ1-3, with D uncertain. The V end was cut by 10 bases, the J end by 0 bases, with 10 bases between. Germline lookup yields CDR1 LNHDA and CDR2 SQIVND (reference sequence). This CDR3 is built from 13 residues. The CDR3 loop reads CATKDTSGNTIYF. The CDR3, as DNA: TGTGCCACTAAAGACACCTCTGGAAACACCATATATTTT.

The chain combines TRBV5-6 with TRBJ2-7, with a weak D call TRBD1 (6 bases). V was pared by 3 bases and J by 4 bases, with 8 bases between. CDR3 length equals 12 residues. The germline V gene has CDR1 SGHDT and CDR2 YYEEEE. The CDR3, as DNA: TGTGCCAGCAGCTCACAGGGATACGAGCAGTACTTC. Translation gives CASSSQGYEQYF.

The V call is TRBV7-9, the J call TRBJ1-2; TRBD1 might be the D (6 bases). The CDR3 totals 14 residues. Per the germline V gene, CDR1 is SEHNR and CDR2 is FQNEAQ (reference sequence). The ends were cut back, 2 bases at V and 4 bases at J, with 11 bases in the middle. CDR3 DNA sequence: TGTGCCAGCAGCTTACTGGGACAAGCCTATGGCTACACCTTC. As protein: CASSLLGQAYGYTF.

This chain uses TRBV5-1 with TRBJ2-3; possible D gene TRBD2, 5 bases. CDR3 length: 15 amino acids. Trimming removed 0 bases from V and 6 bases from J, with 14 bases in between. Per the germline V gene, CDR1 is SGHRS and CDR2 is YFSETQ. The CDR3 region has the DNA TGCGCCAGCAGCTTGGTAGCCGGGATAGGGGATACGCAGTATTTT. Translation: CASSLVAGIGDTQYF.

This sequence joins TRBV19 and TRBJ2-2; D possibly corresponds to TRBD2 (5 bases). The CDR3 runs 14 residues. Trimming removed 1 base from V and 7 bases from J, with 10 bases in between. Germline values: CDR1 LNHDA, CDR2 SQIVND (reference sequence). In DNA, the CDR3 is TGTGCCAGTAGTATAGGAGGGTTGGACGGGGAGCTGTTTTTT. Protein: CASSIGGLDGELFF.

The chain has TRBV7-8 and TRBJ1-3, with 11 bases that match TRBD1. Per the germline V gene, CDR1 is SGHVS and CDR2 is FQNEAQ. CDR3 length equals 15 residues. V lost 4 bases, J lost 4 bases, and 3 bases stayed unmatched. Here the CDR3 reads CASSSRDRGGNTIYF. As DNA, the CDR3 is TGTGCCAGCAGCTCCCGGGACAGGGGGGGAAACACCATATATTTT.

The genes are TRBV7-2 and TRBJ2-3; perhaps TRBD2 as D (6 bases). This CDR3 is built from 13 residues. V shed 0 bases and J shed 11 bases, with 12 bases lying between them. Germline-derived CDR1 and CDR2 are SGHTA and FQGNSA. CDR3 nucleotide sequence: TGTGCCAGCAGCTTAGCGCCAAGGCGGGAGCAGTATTTT. It specifies CASSLAPRREQYF.

This clone came up once. The rearrangement links TRBV3-1 (or the pseudogene TRBV3-2) to TRBJ2-2; the D is unclear. Germline-derived CDR1 and CDR2 are LGHDT and YNNKEL (reference sequence). V was pared by 2 bases and J by 5 bases, with 3 bases between. This CDR3 comprises 12 residues. The CDR3 sequence: CASSQLTGELFF. As DNA, the CDR3 is TGTGCCAGCAGCCAATTAACCGGGGAGCTGTTTTTT.

The rearrangement uses TRBV30 and TRBJ1-2; 11 nucleotides agree with TRBD1. J gave up 3 bases and V 5 bases, and 5 bases lay outside the gene matches. Germline values: CDR1 GTSNPN, CDR2 SVGIG (reference sequence). The CDR3 runs 14 residues. The CDR3 DNA reads TGTGCCTGGGCCAAGGGACAGGGGGACTATGGCTACACCTTC. It translates to CAWAKGQGDYGYTF.

The CDR3 DNA sequence: TGCGCCAGCAGTGAGTTTTTAGCGGGAGGGCCCAATGAGCAGTTCTTC. Its protein product is CASSEFLAGGPNEQFF. The chain combines TRBV10-1 with TRBJ2-1; 11 positions match TRBD2. The germline V gene encodes CDR1 WNHNN and CDR2 SYGVQD (reference sequence). This CDR3 is built from 16 residues. V trimming: 1 base; J trimming: 6 bases; junction bases outside the gene matches: 5.

The chain uses TRBV5-5 and TRBJ1-2; D remains ambiguous. The CDR3 sequence is 16 residues long. Trimming stripped 0 bases from V and 8 bases from J, with 20 bases between. Germline V lookup: CDR1 SGHKS, CDR2 YYEKEE (reference sequence). The CDR3 region has the DNA TGTGCCAGCAGCTTGGTTTCGGAGGACTTCTTGGGAGGCTACACCTTC. This encodes CASSLVSEDFLGGYTF.

Remarks on this clone: This same CDR3 is encoded by further DNA sequences in the sample. V and J are TRBV5-1 and TRBJ2-7, with 11 nucleotides matching TRBD2. From germline, CDR1 is SGHRS and CDR2 YFSETQ. V lost 0 bases to trimming and J lost 0 bases; unmatched junction nucleotides: 2. CDR3 length: 16 residues. CDR3 residues: CASSLEGTSGSYEQYF. CDR3 nucleotides: TGCGCCAGCAGCTTGGAAGGGACTAGCGGCTCCTACGAGCAGTACTTC.

V is TRBV5-1 and J is TRBJ2-5, with D possibly TRBD2 on 5 matching bases. Looked up from germline, CDR1 is SGHRS and CDR2 is YFSETQ. The CDR3 is 14 amino acids. Trimming stripped 0 bases from V and 7 bases from J, with 13 bases between. The CDR3 protein is CASSLEPSSGTQYF. The CDR3 DNA reads TGCGCCAGCAGCTTGGAACCTAGCTCAGGGACCCAGTACTTC.